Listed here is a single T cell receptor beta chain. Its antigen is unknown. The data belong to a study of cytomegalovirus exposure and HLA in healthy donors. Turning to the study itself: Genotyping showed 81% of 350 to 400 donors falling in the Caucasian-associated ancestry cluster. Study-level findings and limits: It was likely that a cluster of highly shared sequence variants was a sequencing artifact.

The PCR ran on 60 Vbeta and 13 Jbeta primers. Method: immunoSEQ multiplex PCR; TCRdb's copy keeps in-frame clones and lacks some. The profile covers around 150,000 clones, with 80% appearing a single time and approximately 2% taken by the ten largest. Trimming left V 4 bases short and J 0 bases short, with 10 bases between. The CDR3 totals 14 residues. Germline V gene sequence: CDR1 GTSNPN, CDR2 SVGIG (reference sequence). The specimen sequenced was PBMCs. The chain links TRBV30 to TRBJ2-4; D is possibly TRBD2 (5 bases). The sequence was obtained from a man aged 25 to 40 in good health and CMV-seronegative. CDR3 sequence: CAWTPRGAKNIQYF. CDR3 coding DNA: TGTGCCTGGACCCCCCGGGGAGCCAAAAACATTCAGTACTTC.